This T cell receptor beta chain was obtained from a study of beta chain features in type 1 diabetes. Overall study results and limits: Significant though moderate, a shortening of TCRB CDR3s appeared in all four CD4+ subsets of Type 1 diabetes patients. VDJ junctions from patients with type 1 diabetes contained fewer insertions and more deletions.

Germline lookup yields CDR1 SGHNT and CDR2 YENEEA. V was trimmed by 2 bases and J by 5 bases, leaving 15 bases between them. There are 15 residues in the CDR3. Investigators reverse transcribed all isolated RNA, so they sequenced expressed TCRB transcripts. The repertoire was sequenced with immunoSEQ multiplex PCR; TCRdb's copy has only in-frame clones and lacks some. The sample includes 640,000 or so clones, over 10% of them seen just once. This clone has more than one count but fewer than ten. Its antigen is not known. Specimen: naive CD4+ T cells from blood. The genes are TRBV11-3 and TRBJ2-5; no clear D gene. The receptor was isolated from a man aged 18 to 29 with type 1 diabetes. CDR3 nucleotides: TGTGCCAGCAGCTTAACAGTGGGGTCGGTCGAGACCCAGTACTTC. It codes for CASSLTVGSVETQYF. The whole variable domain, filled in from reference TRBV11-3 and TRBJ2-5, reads EAGVVQSPRYKIIEKKQPVAFWCNPISGHNTLYWYLQNLGQGPELLIRYENEEAVDDSQLPKDRFSAERLKGVDSTLKIQPAELGDSAVYLCASSLTVGSVETQYFGPGTRLLVL.